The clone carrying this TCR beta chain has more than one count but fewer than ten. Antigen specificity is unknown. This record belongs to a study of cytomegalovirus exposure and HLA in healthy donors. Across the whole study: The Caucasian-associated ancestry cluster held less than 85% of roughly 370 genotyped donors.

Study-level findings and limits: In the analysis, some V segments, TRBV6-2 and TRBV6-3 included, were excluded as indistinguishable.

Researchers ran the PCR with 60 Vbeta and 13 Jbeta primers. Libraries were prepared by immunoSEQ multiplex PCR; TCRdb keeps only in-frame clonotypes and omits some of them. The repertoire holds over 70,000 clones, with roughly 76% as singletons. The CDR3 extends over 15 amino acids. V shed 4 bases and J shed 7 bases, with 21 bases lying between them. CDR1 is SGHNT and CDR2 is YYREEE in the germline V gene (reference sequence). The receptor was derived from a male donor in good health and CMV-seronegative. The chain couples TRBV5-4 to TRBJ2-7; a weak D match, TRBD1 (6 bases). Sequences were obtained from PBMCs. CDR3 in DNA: TGTGCCAGCAGCCGGGACAAGACTTCCTACGTGGAGCAGTACTTC. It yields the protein CASSRDKTSYVEQYF.